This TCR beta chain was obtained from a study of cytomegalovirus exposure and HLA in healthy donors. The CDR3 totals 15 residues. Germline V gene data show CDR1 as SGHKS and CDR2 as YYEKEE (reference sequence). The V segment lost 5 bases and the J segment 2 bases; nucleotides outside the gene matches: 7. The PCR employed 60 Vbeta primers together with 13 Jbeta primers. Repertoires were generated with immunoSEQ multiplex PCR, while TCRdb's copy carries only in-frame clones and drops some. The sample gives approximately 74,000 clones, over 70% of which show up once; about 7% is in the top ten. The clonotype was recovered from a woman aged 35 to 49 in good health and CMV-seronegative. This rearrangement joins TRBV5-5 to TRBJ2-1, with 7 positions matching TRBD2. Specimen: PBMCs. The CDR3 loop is CASSQPSGTYNEQFF. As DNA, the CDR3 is TGTGCCAGCAGTCAACCTAGCGGTACCTACAATGAGCAGTTCTTC.